The present T cell receptor beta chain was sequenced within a study of T-cell memory formation after mild COVID-19. V was clipped by 4 bases and J by 6 bases, with 13 bases between them. Germline assignment: CDR1 SGDLS and CDR2 YYNGEE. The CDR3 runs to 13 residues. Using constant-segment primers, 5'RACE produced TCR alpha and TCR beta cDNA libraries carrying sample barcodes and UMIs. TCRdb ran MiXCR on the 5' RACE reads and lists one entry per CDR3 protein. This sample has under 300,000 distinct CDR3 sequences, with 15% to 20% found just once. This receptor was taken from a man aged 18 to 30 who had mild COVID-19 (a few samples of this study predate the infection). Cell type and time point are not known. The specimen was PBMCs or a T cell subset sorted from them (not recorded which). V usage is TRBV9 and J usage is TRBJ1-2; D perhaps matches TRBD1 (5 bases). The CDR3 loop is CASSTGPEDGYTF. DNA for the CDR3: TGTGCCAGCAGCACGGGGCCGGAGGATGGCTACACCTTC.